This T cell receptor (beta chain) was observed in a study of identical twins. Findings of the study overall: Within cord blood, abundant beta clonotypes carried fewer insertions, but memory repertoires showed no such trend.

Comment on this clonotype: Its specificity is not known.

It was template switching that added a universal primer site, and there were unique molecular identifiers on the cDNA. TCRdb independently ran MiXCR on the 5' RACE reads; one entry per CDR3 protein. The repertoire holds 1.5 million to 2 million distinct CDR3 sequences, with around 29% as singletons. Germline assignment: CDR1 KGHDR and CDR2 SFDVKD. CDR3 length: 21 residues. V shed 3 bases, J shed 3 bases, and the junction held 13 bases outside the gene matches. This chain connects TRBV24-1 to TRBJ2-1, with TRBD2 matching 16 bases. The sequencing sample was made of cord blood. This sequence was found in a newborn girl in good health. The CDR3 loop is CATSDPGLAGGPGVSYNEQFF. CDR3 in DNA: TGTGCCACCAGTGATCCGGGACTAGCGGGAGGGCCCGGTGTTAGCTACAATGAGCAGTTCTTC.